What follows are 15 T cell receptor beta chains derived from one specimen sequenced in a study of shared clonotypes between healthy human individuals. Assay used: immunoSEQ multiplex PCR; TCRdb lists only in-frame clones, some missing. The repertoire holds around 560,000 clones, with 90% to 95% as singletons. Naive CD8 cells lacked CD45RO, underwent positive selection for CCR7 and left out terminally differentiated effector memory CD45RA+ cells. Sequencing input: naive CD8+ T cells sorted from blood. The receptors were gathered from a woman between 25 and 40 years old in good health.

The chain has TRBV28 and TRBJ2-4, with D possibly TRBD2 on 5 matching bases. Germline CDR1 reads MDHEN; CDR2 reads SYDVKM. The CDR3 loop spans 15 amino acids. V dropped 6 bases and J dropped 8 bases, with 20 bases sitting between them. The CDR3 DNA sequence: TGTGCCAGCAGCGTTGTGTTCGGGTTGGAGGACATTCAGTACTTC. This encodes CASSVVFGLEDIQYF. The full variable domain, completed using reference TRBV28 and TRBJ2-4, is DVKVTQSSRYLVKRTGEKVFLECVQDMDHENMFWYRQDPGLGLRLIYFSYDVKMKEKGDIPEGYSVSREKKERFSLILESASTNQTSMYLCASSVVFGLEDIQYFGAGTRLSVL.

V and J are TRBV5-4 and TRBJ1-2; tentatively, D is TRBD1 (5 bases). V lost 4 bases and J lost 6, with 19 bases in between. CDR3 size: 15 residues. Per germline, CDR1 SGHNT and CDR2 YYREEE (reference sequence). CDR3 amino acids: CASSQGRLEGNGYTF. CDR3 sequence (DNA): TGTGCCAGCAGCCAGGGACGTCTTGAGGGGAATGGCTACACCTTC.

This clone was found once. This CDR3 is also generated by other DNA sequences in the sample. The chain carries TRBV27 and TRBJ2-1, with 10 bases identical to TRBD2. CDR1 is MNHEY and CDR2 is SMNVEV in the germline V gene (reference sequence). With 2 bases clipped from V and 4 bases from J, the junction kept 2 bases outside the gene matches. CDR3 length: 15 amino acids. CDR3 nucleotides: TGTGCCAGCAGTTTACTAGCGGGAGTGTACAATGAGCAGTTCTTC. It translates to CASSLLAGVYNEQFF.

The CDR3 here is CASSRTSRWEETQYF. The CDR3 bases are TGTGCCAGCTCCAGGACGTCTAGGTGGGAAGAGACCCAGTACTTC. The V call is TRBV27, the J call TRBJ2-5, with D unresolved. There are 15 residues in the CDR3. Germline V gene sequence: CDR1 MNHEY, CDR2 SMNVEV (reference sequence). Trimming left V 8 bases short and J 3 bases short, with 19 bases between.

The chain carries TRBV27 and TRBJ1-5; 7 bases match TRBD1. The CDR3 length is 14 residues. The trim removed 5 bases at V and 3 bases at J, leaving 4 bases unmatched. Per germline, CDR1 MNHEY and CDR2 SMNVEV (reference sequence). The CDR3 loop is CASSRTGDNQPQHF. Here the CDR3 DNA reads TGTGCCAGCAGTCGTACAGGGGACAATCAGCCCCAGCATTTT.

The chain links TRBV28 to TRBJ2-7, with D perhaps TRBD2 (6 bases). The V end was cut by 7 bases, the J end by 5 bases, with 18 bases between. The CDR3 sequence is 14 residues long. Germline values: CDR1 MDHEN, CDR2 SYDVKM. The CDR3 coding sequence is TGTGCCAGCACCCCTTGGAGGGTCGGGGACGAGCAGTACTTC. Translation gives CASTPWRVGDEQYF.

V usage is TRBV15 and J usage is TRBJ1-4; D call uncertain. Germline V gene sequence: CDR1 LNHNV, CDR2 YYDKDF (reference sequence). V lost 1 base, J lost 4 bases, and 10 bases lay in between. The CDR3 loop spans 15 amino acids. The CDR3 coding sequence is TGTGCCACCAGCAGAGTAATCGGGATTAATGAAAAACTGTTTTTT. Translation: CATSRVIGINEKLFF.

This sequence joins TRBV6-1 and TRBJ2-3; unclear D gene. Per germline, CDR1 MNHNS and CDR2 SASEGT. The length of the CDR3 is 16 residues. The germline V and J ends were trimmed by 1 base and 4 bases, with 15 bases remaining between them. The DNA of the CDR3 is TGTGCCAGCAGTGAAGAGGCCCTGTCAGAGGCAGATACGCAGTATTTT. Its translation: CASSEEALSEADTQYF.

The DNA for the CDR3 is TGCGCCAGCAGTGAGAGTCTAACGCAAGAGACCCAGTACTTC. Translation gives CASSESLTQETQYF. The chain links TRBV10-2 to TRBJ2-5; D gene unclear. With 2 bases removed from V and 2 bases from J, the gap between germline ends came to 9 bases. CDR1 and CDR2 (germline): WSHSY, SAAADI. The CDR3 totals 14 residues.

This sequence joins TRBV28 and TRBJ2-4, with D possibly matching TRBD2 (6 bases). This CDR3 contains 15 residues. Germline CDR1 MDHEN, CDR2 SYDVKM. With 4 bases removed from V and 4 bases from J, the gap between germline ends came to 14 bases. The CDR3 DNA reads as TGTGCCAGCAGTTCCTCCCCGACTAGTAAAAACATTCAGTACTTC. As protein: CASSSSPTSKNIQYF.

The rearrangement joins TRBV27 to TRBJ1-1; the D gene is possibly TRBD1 (5 bases). The CDR3 is 13 amino acids. V lost 5 bases and J 1 base, leaving 8 bases between the germline ends. Germline V gene sequence: CDR1 MNHEY, CDR2 SMNVEV (reference sequence). CDR3: CASSPQGNTEAFF. CDR3 nucleotide sequence: TGTGCCAGCAGTCCCCAGGGGAACACTGAAGCTTTCTTT.

The chain uses TRBV5-4 and TRBJ1-3; maybe TRBD1 (6 bases). Trimming cost V 2 bases and J 2 bases, with 11 bases left between them. The CDR3 spans 15 residues. The germline gives CDR1 SGHNT, CDR2 YYREEE (reference sequence). CDR3 bases: TGTGCCAGCAGCTTTCGGGGGGGGCCTGGAAACACCATATATTTT. It is translated as CASSFRGGPGNTIYF.

J is TRBJ2-1 and V is TRBV4-2; D is undetermined. Germline CDR1 LGHNA, CDR2 YNFKEQ. The CDR3 is 17 amino acids. V lost 0 bases and J lost 2, with 14 bases in between. The CDR3 nucleotides read TGTGCCAGCAGCCAAGAAGAGGACGTCCTAGCCTACAATGAGCAGTTCTTC. It yields the protein CASSQEEDVLAYNEQFF.

The gene calls are TRBV5-8 and TRBJ2-7; D is unresolved. The CDR3 is made up of 13 amino acids. CDR1 is SGHTS, CDR2 YDEGEE, per germline. The V end lost 4 bases, the J end lost 5 bases, and 13 bases lay between the germline ends. The DNA of the CDR3 is TGTGCCAGCAGCCCCGTGATCGAGAACGAGCAGTACTTC. Translating it yields CASSPVIENEQYF.

The rearrangement uses TRBV10-1 and TRBJ2-7; 10 nucleotides match TRBD2. The CDR3 spans 15 residues. J gave up 7 bases and V 0 bases, and 6 bases lay outside the gene matches. CDR1 and CDR2 (germline): WNHNN, SYGVQD (reference sequence). In nucleotides, the CDR3 is TGCGCCAGCAGTGAGTCGCTAGCGGGAGCGGTGGAGCAGTACTTC. It yields the protein CASSESLAGAVEQYF.